These T cell receptor beta chains were read from a single sample in a study of T-cell reconstitution after alpha-beta-depleted transplantation in children. MiXCR was run by TCRdb on the PCR reads, yielding one entry per CDR3 protein. The data hold about 830,000 distinct CDR3 sequences, with 15% to 20% observed a single time. This specimen consisted of PBMCs, mostly from graft donor cells, obtained 360 days after TCRalphabeta/CD19-depleted stem cell transplant. The origin of the receptors is a male patient aged 10 to 17 who had a stem cell transplant for acute lymphoblastic leukemia, so the T cells may come from the graft donor. The conserved cysteine and the conserved F or W are not part of the CDR3 here. Fields, in order: J gene, V gene, CDR3 protein.

TRBJ2-7	TRBV3-1	ASSPVGRGEQY
TRBJ2-3	TRBV12-3/TRBV12-4	ASSLPGPLGASTDTQY
TRBJ2-5	TRBV10-1	ASSEAGEETQY
TRBJ2-7	TRBV29-1	SVEEQGRYLYEQY
TRBJ2-6	TRBV20-1	SAKGRPRQLSGANVLT
TRBJ2-3	TRBV27	ASSLGWSTDTQY
TRBJ2-3	TRBV4-2	ASSQEGVGTDTQY
TRBJ1-2	TRBV12-3/TRBV12-4	ASSLEQRGYT
TRBJ1-2	TRBV9	ASSVATGGSDYGYT
TRBJ2-2	TRBV25-1	ASSDWGTVTNTGELF
TRBJ2-2	TRBV7-2	ASSVLANTGELF
TRBJ2-1	TRBV4-1	ASSQGPIVAGRNEQF
TRBJ1-1	TRBV5-8	ASSLSHRGHTEAF
TRBJ2-5	TRBV4-1	ASSQGTGSETQY
TRBJ2-1	TRBV5-1	ASSLDGGRGF
TRBJ1-1	TRBV27	ASSLNPGLEAF
TRBJ2-5	TRBV5-5	ASSLGSWWVSSEETQY
TRBJ2-3	TRBV20-1	SARDVLLGLEDTQY
TRBJ1-2	TRBV7-4	ASSPRDRVGQKYGYT
TRBJ2-7	TRBV12-3/TRBV12-4	ASSITRGYEQY
TRBJ2-7	TRBV10-3	AIRGQGAEYEQY
TRBJ2-1	TRBV12-3/TRBV12-4	ASSLALLGGTSGSSYNEQF
TRBJ2-7	TRBV12-5	ASGLVHRDAYEQY
TRBJ1-5	TRBV27	ASRPGASNQPQH
TRBJ2-7	TRBV12-3/TRBV12-4	ASSFIGTNLEQY
TRBJ2-1	TRBV11-3	ASSLGGELGYEQF
TRBJ2-7	TRBV19	ASSVFGVQY
TRBJ2-2	TRBV5-1	ASSSRTGRSVIGELF
TRBJ2-3	TRBV12-3/TRBV12-4	ASSARLAVLQTDTQY
TRBJ2-6	TRBV9	ASSVGQGVSGANVLT
TRBJ2-1	TRBV11-2	ASLPGLADYNEQF
TRBJ2-2	TRBV12-3/TRBV12-4	ASSIGQGSDTGELF
TRBJ2-2	TRBV4-1	ASSQVSWAAQNTGELF
TRBJ2-1	TRBV3-1	ASSPPGPHNEQF
TRBJ2-6	TRBV3-1	ASSQARAGANVLT
TRBJ2-1	TRBV7-9	ELRGVPFYNEQF
TRBJ2-2	TRBV15	ATSRQRNTGELF
TRBJ1-3	TRBV10-3	AMGTSGNTIY
TRBJ2-4	TRBV10-3	AISESSRGSGRVAKNIQY
TRBJ2-7	TRBV7-9	ASSATLGEQY
TRBJ1-1	TRBV10-3	AIRGQGAGIEAF
TRBJ2-1	TRBV4-2	ASSQEPAEISYNEQF
TRBJ2-7	TRBV12-3/TRBV12-4	ASSPLGGQANEQY
TRBJ1-1	TRBV5-1	ASSFRDSRNTEAF
TRBJ1-2	TRBV5-1	ASSLGGQLDGYT
TRBJ2-5	TRBV5-1	ASRGAGTRLETQY